A selection of T cell receptor beta chains follows, all from one sample in a study of blood T cell repertoires in COVID-19. The data were produced by immunoSEQ multiplex PCR, yet TCRdb's version contains in-frame clones alone and is incomplete. The data hold about 180,000 clones, with around 88% observed a single time. Sequenced material: peripheral blood. Receptors originate from a woman aged 25 to 39 with acute or convalescent COVID-19. CDR3s leave out the opening cysteine and the closing phenylalanine or tryptophan. The order of the fields is J gene, V gene, CDR3 protein.

TRBJ1-1,TRBV9,ASSVKEGTGTGEAF
TRBJ2-3,TRBV12-3/TRBV12-4,ASNQGGGQGY
TRBJ1-5,TRBV19,ASSIVFSRKPHQPQH
TRBJ2-1,TRBV9,ASSVGVTSYNEQF
TRBJ2-3,TRBV7-9,ASSNSPTDTQY
TRBJ1-2,TRBV9,ASSVAGGDYGYT
TRBJ2-7,TRBV5-4,ASSLNSGRSYEQY
TRBJ2-3,TRBV3-1/TRBV3-2,ASRLTSTGPDTQY
TRBJ2-2,TRBV10-1,ASSPGGAGELF
TRBJ1-2,TRBV6-5,ASSDQVGYT
TRBJ2-7,TRBV7-8,ASQGKVADEQY
TRBJ2-1,TRBV24-1,ATSDSRTGGEGNEQF
TRBJ2-3,TRBV13,ASSLPRVGTDTQY
TRBJ1-2,TRBV28,ASSLRGLGGYT
TRBJ1-5,TRBV28,ASSPSRGEPQH
TRBJ2-7,TRBV18,ASSPSREGWVQY
TRBJ1-2,TRBV11-2,ASSQRTGQDYGYT
TRBJ2-1,TRBV11-2,ASSLPGYEQF
TRBJ1-1,TRBV6-6,ASSWGGGTEAF
TRBJ1-2,TRBV28,ASSLLVGYGYT
TRBJ1-3,TRBV28,ASSLLSQGTIY
TRBJ1-3,TRBV11-2,ASSRTEANTIY
TRBJ2-1,TRBV9,ASSPGPGLAFNEQF
TRBJ2-3,TRBV28,ASSLVGALGDTQY
TRBJ1-5,TRBV10-2,ASANDRFSNQPQH
TRBJ2-5,TRBV19,AAAREPTGETQY
TRBJ2-4,TRBV2,ATLNDDRGAIQY
TRBJ2-1,TRBV10-1,ASSGTSGSYNEQF
TRBJ1-1,TRBV24-1,APPRRF
TRBJ2-7,TRBV6-6,ASSAGAPSSYEQY
TRBJ1-1,TRBV29-1,SVPKPDSLNTEAF
TRBJ2-7,TRBV20-1,SASTLAGEGDLL
TRBJ2-7,TRBV3-1/TRBV3-2,ASSQRYEQY
TRBJ1-2,TRBV7-8,ASSETGADYGYT
TRBJ2-7,TRBV3-1/TRBV3-2,ASRGGLPPYEQY
TRBJ1-1,TRBV6-6,ASSKLQGNTEAF
TRBJ2-7,TRBV28,ASSSTGQGTPYEQY
TRBJ2-7,TRBV27,ASSLRGPHEQY
TRBJ2-7,TRBV11-2,ASRLNYEQY
TRBJ1-2,TRBV25-1,ASQTGYEVYT
TRBJ2-7,TRBV7-8,ASSEGHLLYEQY
TRBJ1-2,TRBV5-1,ASSIDQTGTGGIDYGYT
TRBJ1-6,TRBV3-1/TRBV3-2,ASSRGQDNSPLH
TRBJ2-5,TRBV7-9,ASSALQTSAGETQY